Listed below are T cell receptor beta chains from one sample, sequenced in a study of identical twins. TCRdb ran MiXCR on the 5' RACE reads and lists one entry per CDR3 protein. The sample lists 1.5 million or so distinct CDR3 sequences, about 30% seen once, with around 0.25% in the top ten. The sample taken for sequencing was cord blood. The receptor source for this set is a newborn girl in good health. The CDR3 runs from the conserved cysteine through the conserved F or W. A D gene is named only where the DNA matches it firmly. Not every row has a clone size; where given, it reads once, few, many or a size class.

-	TRBV6-5	-	TRBJ1-6	TGTGCCAGCAGTTACTGGTTATTGGGGAATAATTCACCCCTCCACTTT	CASSYWLLGNNSPLHF
-	TRBV6-6	-	TRBJ2-2	TGTGCCAGCAGTTTCCGCCAAGGGGGTGGCGGGGAGCTGTTTTTT	CASSFRQGGGGELFF
-	TRBV10-3	-	TRBJ1-5	TGTGCCATCAAAGGGGAAAGTAGCAATCAGCCCCAGCATTTT	CAIKGESSNQPQHF
-	TRBV20-1	TRBD2	TRBJ2-1	TGCAGTGCTACCGGGACTAGCAACAATGAGCAGTTCTTC	CSATGTSNNEQFF
-	TRBV20-1	-	TRBJ2-3	TGCAGTGTCCCGGCCTCACGGTATTTT	CSVPASRYF
few	TRBV7-2	-	TRBJ2-7	TGTGCCAGCAGCTTTAACAGGGATTTAAGGGAGCAGTACTTC	CASSFNRDLREQYF
-	TRBV5-5	TRBD2	TRBJ2-5	TGTGCCAGCAGCTCGGGAGCGGGGGTCTACAATGAGCAGTACTTC	CASSSGAGVYNEQYF
-	TRBV16	TRBD1	TRBJ1-6	TGTGCCAGCAGCCAATCGGGGACAGGGTATAATTCACCCCTCCACTTT	CASSQSGTGYNSPLHF
few	TRBV7-2	TRBD2	TRBJ2-1	TGTGCCAGCAGCTTGGTGACTAGCGCGGGTGAGCAGTTCTTC	CASSLVTSAGEQFF
-	TRBV10-1	-	TRBJ1-4	TGCGCCAGCAGTGAAGTGGGGGAGGCAACTAATGAAAAACTGTTTTTT	CASSEVGEATNEKLFF
-	TRBV2	-	TRBJ2-7	TGTGCCAGCAGTGACGGTCTAGTAGTTTGGGAGCAGTACTTC	CASSDGLVVWEQYF
few	TRBV2	-	TRBJ1-2	TGTGCCACCTCTTCGGACCAGGGAAGGTATGGCTACACCTTC	CATSSDQGRYGYTF
few	TRBV7-2	-	TRBJ2-7	TGTGCCAGCAGCTTAGGCGGTAGCTCTTTCTACGAGCAGTACTTC	CASSLGGSSFYEQYF
-	TRBV11-2	-	TRBJ2-2	TGTGCCAGCAGCTTAGCGGAGGGAATCACCGGGGAGCTGTTTTTT	CASSLAEGITGELFF
few	TRBV5-1	TRBD1	TRBJ1-2	TGCGCCAGCAGATCCCCAGACAGGGGGTATGGCTACACCTTC	CASRSPDRGYGYTF
few	TRBV12-3/TRBV12-4	TRBD1	TRBJ1-5	TGTGCCAGCAGTACGACGGACAGGGGCCATCAGCCCCAGCATTTT	CASSTTDRGHQPQHF
-	TRBV9	TRBD2	TRBJ2-1	TGTGCCAGCAGCATTCGATCCGGGACTAGCGGGGGACCCTACAATGAGCAGTTCTTC	CASSIRSGTSGGPYNEQFF
few	TRBV18	-	TRBJ2-7	TGTGCCAGCTCACCACTCGACAGAGGAGGGTACGAGCAGTACTTC	CASSPLDRGGYEQYF
few	TRBV30	TRBD1	TRBJ1-2	TGTGCCTGGAGTTCGACAGGGCTCTATGGCTACACCTTC	CAWSSTGLYGYTF
-	TRBV6-5	-	TRBJ1-6	TGTGCCAGCAGTTTCCTACGCCTATGGGGGGTCGATAATTCACCCCTCCACTTT	CASSFLRLWGVDNSPLHF
few	TRBV4-2	TRBD1	TRBJ2-5	TGTGCCAGCAGCCAAGCGACAGGGGTGTACCAAGAGACCCAGTACTTC	CASSQATGVYQETQYF
few	TRBV2	TRBD2	TRBJ2-3	TGTGCCGGAGGAACCCCGACTAGCGGGGGGCGGGATACGCAGTATTTT	CAGGTPTSGGRDTQYF
few	TRBV6-1	TRBD1	TRBJ1-4	TGTGCCAGCAGTTCTAGGACAGGGAACGATAGAAAACTGTTTTTT	CASSSRTGNDRKLFF
few	TRBV3-1	-	TRBJ2-7	TGTGCCAGCAGCCAGAGACACTCCTACGAGCAGTACTTC	CASSQRHSYEQYF
-	TRBV6-1	TRBD1	TRBJ1-2	TGTGCCAGCAGTGGACCACCGGGACAGGGAGGCTATGGCTACACCTTC	CASSGPPGQGGYGYTF